This TCR beta chain derives from a study of shared clonotypes between healthy human individuals. Assay execution took place at the deep level. Only in-frame clones appear in the TCRdb table, and some are missing; sequencing was by immunoSEQ multiplex PCR. The table records 2,500,000 or so clones, approximately 94% of them present only once. The CDR3 is 11 residues long. CDR1 and CDR2 from the germline V gene are GTSNPN and SVGIG (reference sequence). Trimming removed 2 bases at V and 10 bases at J, with 9 bases between. The origin of this receptor is a man younger than 30 in good health. Some clones in this sample may be carry-over from other donors' samples. The rearrangement links TRBV30 to TRBJ2-1; D is ambiguous. Material for sequencing was naive CD4+ T cells from PBMCs. The subset: CD45RA+ positively selected. The CDR3: CAWSTALEQFF. The CDR3, as DNA: TGTGCCTGGAGTACCGCCCTCGAGCAGTTCTTC.